This entry describes one TCR beta chain. Some clones are missing from TCRdb's copy, which holds only in-frame ones; the method was immunoSEQ multiplex PCR. The sample contains tens of thousands of clones, around 82% of which appear only once. This entry is derived from a study of blood T cell repertoires in COVID-19. Study as a whole: PBMCs, B-cell-depleted T cells, or T cells were the source of the cDNA or gDNA that made up the material.

After removal of 3 bases from V and 5 bases from J, the junction contained 14 bases not matched to a gene. Per the germline V gene, CDR1 is MDHEN and CDR2 is SYDVKM. CDR3 length equals 17 residues. V is TRBV28 and J is TRBJ1-1, with 8 bases matching TRBD1. The sequence was collected from a woman aged 80 or over with acute or convalescent COVID-19. The sample comprised peripheral blood. The CDR3 DNA reads as TGTGCCAGCAGTTTTTTCCAGGGGGCGATTAGGAGTACTGAAGCTTTCTTT. This translates into CASSFFQGAIRSTEAFF.